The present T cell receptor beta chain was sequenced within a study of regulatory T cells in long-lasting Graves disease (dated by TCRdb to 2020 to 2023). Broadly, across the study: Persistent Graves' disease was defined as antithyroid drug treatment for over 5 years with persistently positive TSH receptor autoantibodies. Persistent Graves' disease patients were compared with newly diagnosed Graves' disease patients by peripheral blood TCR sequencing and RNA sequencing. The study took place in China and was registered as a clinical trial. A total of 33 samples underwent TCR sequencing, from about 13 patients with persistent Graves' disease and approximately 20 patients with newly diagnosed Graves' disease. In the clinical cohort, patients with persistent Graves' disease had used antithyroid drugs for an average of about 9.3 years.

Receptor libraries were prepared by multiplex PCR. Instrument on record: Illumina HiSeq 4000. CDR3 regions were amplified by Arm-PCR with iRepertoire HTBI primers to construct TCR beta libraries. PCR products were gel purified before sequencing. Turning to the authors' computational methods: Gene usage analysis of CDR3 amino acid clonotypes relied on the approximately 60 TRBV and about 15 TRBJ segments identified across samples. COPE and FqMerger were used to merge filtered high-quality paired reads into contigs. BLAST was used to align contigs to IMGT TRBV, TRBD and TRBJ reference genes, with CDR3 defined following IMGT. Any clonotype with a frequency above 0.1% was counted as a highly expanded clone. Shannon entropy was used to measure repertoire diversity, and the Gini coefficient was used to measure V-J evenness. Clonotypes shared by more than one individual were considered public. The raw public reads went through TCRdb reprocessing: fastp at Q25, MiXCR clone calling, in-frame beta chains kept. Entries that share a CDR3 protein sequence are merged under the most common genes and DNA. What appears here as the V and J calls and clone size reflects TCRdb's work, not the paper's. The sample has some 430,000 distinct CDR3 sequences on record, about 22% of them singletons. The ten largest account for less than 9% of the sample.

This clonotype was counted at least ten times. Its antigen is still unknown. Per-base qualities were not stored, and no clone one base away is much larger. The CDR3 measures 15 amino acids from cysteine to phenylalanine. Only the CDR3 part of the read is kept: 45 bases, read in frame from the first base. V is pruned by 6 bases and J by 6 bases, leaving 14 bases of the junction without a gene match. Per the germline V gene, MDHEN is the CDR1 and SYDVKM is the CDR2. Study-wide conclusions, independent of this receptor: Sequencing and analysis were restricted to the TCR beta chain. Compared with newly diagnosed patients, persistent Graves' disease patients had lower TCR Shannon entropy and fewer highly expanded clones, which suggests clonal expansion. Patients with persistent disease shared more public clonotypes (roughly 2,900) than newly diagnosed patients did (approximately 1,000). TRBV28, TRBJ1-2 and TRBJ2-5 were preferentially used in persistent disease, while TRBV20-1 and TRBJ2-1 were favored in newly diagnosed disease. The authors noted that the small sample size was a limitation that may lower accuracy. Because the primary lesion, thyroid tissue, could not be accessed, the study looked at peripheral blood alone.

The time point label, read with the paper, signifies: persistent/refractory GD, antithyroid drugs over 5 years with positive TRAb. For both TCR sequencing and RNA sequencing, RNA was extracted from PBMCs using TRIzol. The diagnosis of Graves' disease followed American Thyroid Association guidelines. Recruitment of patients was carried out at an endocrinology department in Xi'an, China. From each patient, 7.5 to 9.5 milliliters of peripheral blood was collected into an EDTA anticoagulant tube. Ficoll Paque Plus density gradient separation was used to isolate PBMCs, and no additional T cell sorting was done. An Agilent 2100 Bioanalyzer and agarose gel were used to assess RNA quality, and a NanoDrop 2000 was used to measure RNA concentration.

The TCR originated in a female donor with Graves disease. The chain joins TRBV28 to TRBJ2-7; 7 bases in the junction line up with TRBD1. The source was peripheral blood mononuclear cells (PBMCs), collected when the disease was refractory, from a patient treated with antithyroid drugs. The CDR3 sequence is CASSQPDRRRGEQYF. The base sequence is TGTGCCAGCAGCCAGCCGGACAGGAGAAGGGGCGAGCAGTACTTC.